Each of the 27 T cell receptor beta chains below was sequenced from the same sample in a study of blood T cells in healthy people across ages. With a J-beta primer mix and a sample-barcoded 5' primer, a second PCR ran about 7 to 12 cycles. MiXCR, applied by TCRdb to the 5' RACE reads, yields one record per CDR3 protein. This sample has roughly 560,000 distinct CDR3 sequences; 24% occur once, and the top ten carry roughly 9.4%. These data are also associated with another study on T cells of mothers and their children.

The material sequenced was blood. The source is a boy between 10 and 17 years old in good health.

V gene TRBV18 combines with J gene TRBJ1-5; 9 nucleotides match TRBD1. J gave up 2 bases and V 5 bases, and 4 bases lay outside the gene matches. This CDR3 region has 15 residues. The germline V gene encodes CDR1 KGHSH and CDR2 LQKENI. In DNA, the CDR3 is TGTGCCAGCTCAGCACAGGGGGCGGGCAATCAGCCCCAGCATTTT. Translated, it gives CASSAQGAGNQPQHF.

This clonotype was observed a handful of times. V usage is TRBV10-3 and J usage is TRBJ2-7, with D unresolved. The CDR3 runs 14 residues. The germline V gene encodes CDR1 ENHRY and CDR2 SYGVKD. Between the trimmed V and J ends, which lost 6 bases and 4 bases, there was a span of 16 bases. CDR3 loop: CAISTFLRRYEQYF. The CDR3, as DNA: TGTGCCATCAGCACATTTCTTCGCAGATACGAGCAGTACTTC.

This clonotype has just a few counts. V is TRBV7-6 and J is TRBJ1-2, with 8 bases matching TRBD1. The CDR3 is 16 amino acids. The J segment lost 4 bases and the V segment lost 0 bases, leaving 7 bases of the junction unmatched. Germline V CDR1 and CDR2: SGHVS, FNYEAQ. CDR3 nucleotides: TGTGCCAGCAGCTTAGCTCCGGGACAGGCCACCTATGGCTACACCTTC. Protein: CASSLAPGQATYGYTF.

This clonotype was found many times. The rearrangement links TRBV10-2 to TRBJ2-5; 11 bases fit TRBD1. Gene TRBJ2-7 matches the end of the DNA better, so the J call may be wrong. CDR1 and CDR2 (germline): WSHSY, SAAADI. The CDR3 loop spans 15 amino acids. Here the CDR3 reads CASSESGTGGYEQYF. CDR3 DNA sequence: TGCGCCAGCAGTGAGTCGGGGACAGGGGGCTACGAGCAGTACTTC.

The chain joins TRBV29-1 to TRBJ1-1; D may be TRBD1 (5 bases). Germline CDR1 and CDR2: SQVTM and ANQGSEA. Trimming took 7 bases from V and 2 from J, leaving 17 bases between them. This CDR3 is built from 14 residues. The CDR3 nucleotides read TGCAGCGGCACGGGAGGGACGGGAAACACTGAAGCTTTCTTT. Amino acid sequence: CSGTGGTGNTEAFF. Looking up the rest from reference TRBV29-1 and TRBJ1-1 gives the full variable domain: SAVISQKPSRDICQRGTSLTIQCQVDSQVTMMFWYRQQPGQSLTLIATANQGSEATYESGFVIDKFPISRPNLTFSTLTVSNMSPEDSSIYLCSGTGGTGNTEAFFGQGTRLTVV.

This clonotype has a handful of counts. The rearrangement joins TRBV18 to TRBJ2-1, with a tentative D call TRBD2 (5 bases). The CDR3 has 14 amino acids. Trimming removed 2 bases from V and 6 bases from J, with 11 bases in between. From germline, CDR1 is KGHSH and CDR2 LQKENI. CDR3 nucleotide sequence: TGTGCCAGCTCACCATCGGGAAGCGGCAATGAGCAGTTCTTC. It yields the protein CASSPSGSGNEQFF.

The chain recombines TRBV28 with TRBJ1-1; D unresolved. In germline, CDR1 is MDHEN, CDR2 SYDVKM. V lost 3 bases to trimming and J lost 0 bases, with 14 bases between them. The CDR3 spans 16 residues. The CDR3 DNA reads TGTGCCAGCAGTTTGGGTTTTAGGGAGATGAACACTGAAGCTTTCTTT. This sequence encodes CASSLGFREMNTEAFF. Drawing the rest from reference TRBV28 and TRBJ1-1, the complete variable domain is DVKVTQSSRYLVKRTGEKVFLECVQDMDHENMFWYRQDPGLGLRLIYFSYDVKMKEKGDIPEGYSVSREKKERFSLILESASTNQTSMYLCASSLGFREMNTEAFFGQGTRLTVV.

There are a few counts of this clonotype. The CDR3 nucleotides are TGTGCCATCAGTGAGTTGGGCACCTACAATGAGCAGTTCTTC. Protein sequence: CAISELGTYNEQFF. The chain joins TRBV10-3 to TRBJ2-5; D is undetermined. The DNA matches TRBJ2-1 better at its end, which makes the J call doubtful. Germline V CDR1 and CDR2: ENHRY, SYGVKD. The CDR3 is 14 amino acids.

The V and J genes are TRBV7-6 and TRBJ2-5, with 9 bases that match TRBD2. The CDR3 consists of 16 residues. Germline V CDR1 and CDR2: SGHVS, FNYEAQ. Losses at the gene ends were 5 bases for V and 3 bases for J; bases not matched to a gene: 10. The DNA for the CDR3 is TGTGCCAGCAGCAAACTAGCGGGCCTTCGGAAAGAGACCCAGTACTTC. Translated: CASSKLAGLRKETQYF. Full variable domain (outside the CDR3, taken from reference TRBV7-6 and TRBJ2-5): GAGVSQSPRYKVTKRGQDVALRCDPISGHVSLYWYRQALGQGPEFLTYFNYEAQQDKSGLPNDRFSAERPEGSISTLTIQRTEQRDSAMYRCASSKLAGLRKETQYFGPGTRLLVL.

V is TRBV6-2 or TRBV6-3 and J is TRBJ1-2, with a weak D call TRBD1 (5 bases). The CDR3 consists of 14 residues. CDR1 MNHEY and CDR2 SVGEGT come from the germline V gene. With 6 bases removed from V and 3 bases from J, the gap between germline ends came to 14 bases. CDR3 nucleotides: TGTGCCAGCAGCTCCGGAGGGGCCGACTATGGCTACACCTTC. Protein: CASSSGGADYGYTF.

This clonotype was observed a few times. At one of its ends the junction is not consistent with the germline gene, which may arise from a read error. This chain joins TRBV2 and TRBJ2-5; 9 bases line up with TRBD2. Germline-derived CDR1 and CDR2 are SNHLY and FYNNEI. CDR3 length: 15 residues. CDR3 region: CASSVTSGLREAQYF. The CDR3 DNA reads as TGTGCCAGCAGCGTAACTAGCGGGCTAAGAGAGGCCCAGTACTTC. The full variable domain, rest sourced from reference TRBV2 and TRBJ2-5, is EPEVTQTPSHQVTQMGQEVILRCVPISNHLYFYWYRQILGQKVEFLVSFYNNEISEKSEIFDDQFSVERPDGSNFTLKIRSTKLEDSAMYFCASSVTSGLREAQYFGPGTRLLVL.

The CDR3 here is CASSLGGRANNEQFF. In DNA form, the CDR3 reads TGTGCCAGCAGCTTAGGCGGGAGGGCTAACAATGAGCAGTTCTTC. The chain employs TRBV7-9 and TRBJ2-1, with 9 bases aligning to TRBD2. Germline assignment: CDR1 SEHNR and CDR2 FQNEAQ (reference sequence). V gave up 1 base and J gave up 5 bases; unmatched junction bases: 3. CDR3 length equals 15 residues.

In this sample, this clonotype turned up a few times. The V call is TRBV20-1, the J call TRBJ2-5, with 10 bases matching TRBD2. The CDR3 has 15 residues. Germline V gene data show CDR1 as DFQATT and CDR2 as SNEGSKA (reference sequence). V dropped 3 bases and J dropped 2; count of bases not matched to a gene: 6. CDR3 DNA sequence: TGCAGTGCTAGGGAACTAGCGGGGAGACAAGAGACCCAGTACTTC. Translating it yields CSARELAGRQETQYF.

This clonotype was counted between two and nine times. V usage is TRBV5-1 and J usage is TRBJ1-4, with a tentative D call TRBD1 (6 bases). Trimming stripped 5 bases from V and 8 bases from J, with 16 bases between. Per the germline V gene, CDR1 is SGHRS and CDR2 is YFSETQ. The CDR3 totals 14 residues. CDR3: CASSGGRGPEKLFF. In DNA form, the CDR3 reads TGCGCCAGCAGTGGGGGCAGGGGACCGGAAAAACTGTTTTTT.

This clonotype has a count of ten or more. The V and J genes are TRBV28 and TRBJ2-5; the D is unclear. Trimming shortened V by 3 bases and J by 5 bases, and 7 bases separated the two germline ends. The CDR3 spans 12 residues. Per germline, CDR1 MDHEN and CDR2 SYDVKM. CDR3 protein: CASSFSRETQYF. CDR3 DNA: TGTGCCAGCAGTTTTTCCAGGGAGACCCAGTACTTC.

The chain is built from TRBV6-2 or TRBV6-3 and TRBJ2-3, with D possibly being TRBD2 (5 bases). Trimming cost V 8 bases and J 0 bases, with 9 bases left between them. Germline V gives CDR1 MNHEY, CDR2 SVGEGT. The CDR3 contains 13 residues. The CDR3 region has the DNA TGTGCCAGCGAGAGGACTAGCACAGATACGCAGTATTTT. The encoded protein is CASERTSTDTQYF.

The genes are TRBV20-1 and TRBJ1-5; 7 bases are shared with TRBD1. The germline CDR1 and CDR2 sequences are DFQATT and SNEGSKA (reference sequence). The ends lost 0 bases at V and 4 bases at J; junction bases unmatched: 3. The CDR3 is 14 residues long. The CDR3 bases are TGCAGTGCTAGAGAAGCAGGGGGGAATCAGCCCCAGCATTTT. The encoded protein is CSAREAGGNQPQHF.

The CDR3 reads CASSPFPQQETQYF. The CDR3 coding sequence is TGTGCCAGCAGCCCATTCCCCCAACAAGAGACCCAGTACTTC. This rearrangement joins TRBV7-3 to TRBJ2-5; no clear D gene. V lost 5 bases, J lost 2 bases, and 12 bases lay in between. Germline values: CDR1 SGHTA, CDR2 FQGTGA. This CDR3 has 14 residues.

This clonotype has ten or more counts. This chain connects TRBV5-1 to TRBJ2-7, with 9 bases lining up with TRBD2. V lost 4 bases, J lost 4 bases, and 6 bases stayed unmatched. From germline, CDR1 is SGHRS and CDR2 YFSETQ. The CDR3 extends over 14 amino acids. The CDR3 DNA reads as TGCGCCAGCAGCCCGCGGGAGGGAGGATACGAGCAGTACTTC. This codes for CASSPREGGYEQYF.

This clonotype appeared a few times. This chain links TRBV11-2 with TRBJ2-5; no firm D call. V lost 6 bases and J lost 1, with 15 bases in between. CDR3 length equals 15 residues. Germline CDR1 SGHAT, CDR2 FQNNGV. Here the CDR3 DNA reads TGTGCCAGCAGTGGAGTTCTGGCGGTCCAAGAGACCCAGTACTTC. This sequence encodes CASSGVLAVQETQYF.

The gene calls are TRBV6-1 and TRBJ2-7; D is unclear. The CDR3 is made up of 15 amino acids. The V gene's germline CDR1 is MNHNS and CDR2 SASEGT. Trimming stripped 3 bases from V and 0 bases from J, with 12 bases between. CDR3 sequence: CASSEAAMGSYEQYF. The CDR3 DNA is TGTGCCAGCAGTGAGGCAGCAATGGGCTCCTACGAGCAGTACTTC.

The V and J genes are TRBV2 and TRBJ1-4; 9 positions match TRBD1. The length of the CDR3 is 14 residues. Germline-derived CDR1 and CDR2 are SNHLY and FYNNEI. Germline trimming cut 7 bases from V and 8 bases from J; bases unmatched to any gene: 8. The CDR3 reads CASIPGQGEEKLFF. Written as DNA, the CDR3 is TGTGCCAGCATACCGGGACAGGGTGAAGAAAAACTGTTTTTT.

Only a few counts were recorded for this clonotype. V usage is TRBV20-1 and J usage is TRBJ2-3; TRBD1 is a possible D gene (5 bases). Germline loops: CDR1 DFQATT, CDR2 SNEGSKA (reference sequence). Deletions cut 1 base from V and 3 bases from J, with 20 bases between. The CDR3 has 17 residues. The DNA for the CDR3 is TGCAGTGCTAGAGCGGTTCGACAGCTACTCTTGACAGATACGCAGTATTTT. Translation: CSARAVRQLLLTDTQYF.

The chain has TRBV29-1 and TRBJ2-5; D remains unclear. The DNA end is more similar to TRBJ2-1, so the J call may be wrong. This CDR3 has 11 amino acids. Germline V CDR1 and CDR2: SQVTM, ANQGSEA. CDR3 nucleotide sequence: TGCAGCGTTGGAGAGACCAATGAGCAGTTCTTC. Translation: CSVGETNEQFF.

This chain's CDR3 is CSVSPARDGSPYEQYF. Written as DNA, the CDR3 is TGCAGCGTTTCCCCGGCGAGGGACGGGAGCCCCTACGAGCAGTACTTC. The V call is TRBV29-1, the J call TRBJ2-7; possibly TRBD2 for D (6 bases). This CDR3 contains 16 residues. CDR1 and CDR2 (germline): SQVTM, ANQGSEA. V lost 5 bases to trimming and J lost 2 bases, with 22 bases between them.

The chain carries TRBV21-1 and TRBJ2-5. TRBV21-1 is termed a pseudogene. The CDR3 extends over 14 amino acids. The DNA for the CDR3 is TGTGCCAGCAGCAAAGCGCAGGGTACGGAGACCCAGTACTTC. As protein: CASSKAQGTETQYF.

The count of this clonotype is one. The genes are TRBV7-8 and TRBJ2-5, with D maybe TRBD2 (6 bases). Gene TRBJ2-7 matches the end of the DNA better, so the J call may be wrong. The CDR3 sequence is 13 residues long. The germline V gene encodes CDR1 SGHVS and CDR2 FQNEAQ. CDR3 sequence (DNA): TGTGCCAGCAGCCGAGGGAGGCACTACGAGCAGTACTTC. Its protein product is CASSRGRHYEQYF.